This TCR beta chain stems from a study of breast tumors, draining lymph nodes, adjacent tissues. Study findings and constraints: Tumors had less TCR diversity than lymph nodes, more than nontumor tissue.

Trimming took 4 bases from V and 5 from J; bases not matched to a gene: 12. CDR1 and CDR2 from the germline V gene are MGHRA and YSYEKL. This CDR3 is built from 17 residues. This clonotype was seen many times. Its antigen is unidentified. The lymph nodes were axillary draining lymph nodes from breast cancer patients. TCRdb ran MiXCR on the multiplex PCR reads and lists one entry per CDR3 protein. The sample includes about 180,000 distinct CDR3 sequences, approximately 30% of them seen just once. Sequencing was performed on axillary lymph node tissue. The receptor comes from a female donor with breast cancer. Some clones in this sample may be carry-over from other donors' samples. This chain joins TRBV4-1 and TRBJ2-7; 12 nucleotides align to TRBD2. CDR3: CASSRLPGTSGYNEQYF. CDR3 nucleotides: TGCGCCAGCAGCCGCCTCCCCGGGACTAGCGGGTACAACGAGCAGTACTTC.